This T cell receptor beta chain was profiled in a study of T cells in Graves' hyperthyroidism and ophthalmopathy. Study conclusions and caveats: Stable hyperthyroidism was told apart from ophthalmopathy by a model built on 13 V-J features.

The hyperthyroidism was newly diagnosed and had lasted under 2 months; the patients were aged 18 to 65. Extraction of PBMCs used 9 to 10 ml of fresh peripheral blood. By sample share, this clonotype is medium-sized. Its antigen remains unknown. Researchers took RNA transcripts and amplified the TCR beta CDR3 regions from them. Primed by the HTBI set, a first-round RT-PCR was run on the TCR CDR3. TCRdb reprocessed the multiplex PCR reads via MiXCR and lists one record per CDR3 protein. The sample has about 96,000 distinct CDR3 sequences, about half seen once. CDR1 and CDR2 from the germline V gene are MGHRA and YSYEKL. This CDR3 comprises 14 residues. V lost 0 bases, J lost 3 bases, and 9 bases lay in between.

Sequenced material: blood. The sequence was obtained from a woman in her thirties or forties with Graves' hyperthyroidism. V gene TRBV4-1 combines with J gene TRBJ2-7; D possibly corresponds to TRBD1 (6 bases). In nucleotides, the CDR3 is TGCGCCAGCAGCCAAGATAGGGGGTTCTACGAGCAGTACTTC. Its translation: CASSQDRGFYEQYF.